The rows below give T cell receptor beta chains drawn from one sample of a study of blood T cell repertoires in COVID-19. Repertoires were generated with immunoSEQ multiplex PCR, while TCRdb's copy carries only in-frame clones and drops some. The sample includes 230,000 or so clones, approximately 80% seen only once; the top ten take 6.5% to 8.5%. Sequences were obtained from peripheral blood. All receptors derive from a woman aged 80 or over with COVID-19, enrolled during active disease. The CDR3 runs from the conserved cysteine through the conserved F or W. The order of the fields is CDR3 protein, CDR3 DNA, clone size, V gene, J gene, D gene. A D gene is named only where the DNA matches it firmly. The size of a clone is reported for some rows only, either as once, few or many, or as a class for expanded clones.

CDR3aa: CASSPGSGSPLHF
CDR3nt: TGTGCCAGCTCACCAGGGTCGGGATCACCCCTCCACTTT
abundance: NA
v_gene: TRBV18
j_gene: TRBJ1-6
d_gene: NA

CDR3aa: CASSLAGAASTDTQYF
CDR3nt: TGCGCCAGCAGCTTGGCCGGAGCGGCTAGCACAGATACGCAGTATTTT
abundance: NA
v_gene: TRBV5-1
j_gene: TRBJ2-3
d_gene: NA

CDR3aa: CASSYVSSGSGELFF
CDR3nt: TGTGCCAGCAGTTACGTGTCTAGCGGGTCCGGGGAGCTGTTTTTT
abundance: NA
v_gene: TRBV6-5
j_gene: TRBJ2-2
d_gene: TRBD2

CDR3aa: CASSLAPRLAEYF
CDR3nt: TGCGCCAGCAGCTTGGCTCCGAGACTAGCGGAGTACTTC
abundance: NA
v_gene: TRBV5-1
j_gene: TRBJ2-7
d_gene: TRBD2

CDR3aa: CASSPDSSTDTQYF
CDR3nt: TGTGCCAGCAGCCCGGACAGTAGCACAGATACGCAGTATTTT
abundance: NA
v_gene: TRBV11-2
j_gene: TRBJ2-3
d_gene: NA

CDR3aa: CSVEGGEYNEQFF
CDR3nt: TGCAGCGTTGAGGGGGGAGAATACAATGAGCAGTTCTTC
abundance: few
v_gene: TRBV29-1
j_gene: TRBJ2-1
d_gene: NA

CDR3aa: CASTPGGLAGVGETQYF
CDR3nt: TGTGCCAGCACCCCAGGGGGACTAGCGGGAGTAGGAGAGACCCAGTACTTC
abundance: NA
v_gene: TRBV5-4
j_gene: TRBJ2-5
d_gene: TRBD2

CDR3aa: CASSQGTDPNYGYTF
CDR3nt: TGTGCCAGCTCGCAGGGGACGGATCCTAACTATGGCTACACCTTC
abundance: NA
v_gene: TRBV18
j_gene: TRBJ1-2
d_gene: NA

CDR3aa: CASSLTYDEQFF
CDR3nt: TGTGCCAGCAGCCTTACCTACGATGAGCAGTTCTTC
abundance: NA
v_gene: TRBV7-3
j_gene: TRBJ2-1
d_gene: NA

CDR3aa: CASSSGQVNEKLFF
CDR3nt: TGTGCCAGCAGTTCGGGACAGGTTAATGAAAAACTGTTTTTT
abundance: few
v_gene: TRBV28
j_gene: TRBJ1-4
d_gene: TRBD1

CDR3aa: CASSIYRDSSNQPQHF
CDR3nt: TGTGCCAGTAGTATCTACAGGGATTCAAGCAATCAGCCCCAGCATTTT
abundance: NA
v_gene: TRBV19
j_gene: TRBJ1-5
d_gene: NA

CDR3aa: CASTSGQYGYTF
CDR3nt: TGTGCCAGCACCTCAGGACAGTATGGCTACACCTTC
abundance: NA
v_gene: TRBV6-5
j_gene: TRBJ1-2
d_gene: NA

CDR3aa: CASSPGAWGYTF
CDR3nt: TGTGCCAGCTCACCGGGGGCCTGGGGCTACACCTTC
abundance: NA
v_gene: TRBV18
j_gene: TRBJ1-2
d_gene: NA

CDR3aa: CASSLGTGYLEQFF
CDR3nt: TGTGCCAGCAGCTTAGGGACAGGGTATTTAGAGCAGTTCTTC
abundance: NA
v_gene: TRBV5-4
j_gene: TRBJ2-1
d_gene: TRBD1

CDR3aa: CASSRRGQRETQYF
CDR3nt: TGTGCCAGCAGCCGGAGAGGACAACGAGAGACCCAGTACTTC
abundance: NA
v_gene: TRBV7-6
j_gene: TRBJ2-5
d_gene: NA

CDR3aa: CASRGGRGGNSPLHF
CDR3nt: TGTGCCAGCAGGGGGGGTAGAGGGGGCAATTCACCCCTCCACTTT
abundance: NA
v_gene: TRBV28
j_gene: TRBJ1-6
d_gene: TRBD1

CDR3aa: CASSFETENQPQHF
CDR3nt: TGTGCCAGCAGCTTTGAAACGGAGAATCAGCCCCAGCATTTT
abundance: NA
v_gene: TRBV7-9
j_gene: TRBJ1-5
d_gene: NA

CDR3aa: CASSATGGHERETQYF
CDR3nt: TGTGCCAGCAGTGCGACCGGGGGTCATGAAAGGGAGACCCAGTACTTC
abundance: NA
v_gene: TRBV25-1
j_gene: TRBJ2-5
d_gene: NA

CDR3aa: CASSSFTDTQYF
CDR3nt: TGTGCCAGCAGTTCTTTCACAGATACGCAGTATTTT
abundance: NA
v_gene: TRBV27
j_gene: TRBJ2-3
d_gene: NA

CDR3aa: CASSVTGQGTDQPQHF
CDR3nt: TGTGCCAGCTCAGTTACGGGACAGGGGACCGATCAGCCCCAGCATTTT
abundance: NA
v_gene: TRBV18
j_gene: TRBJ1-5
d_gene: TRBD1

CDR3aa: CASSFEDIVSQYF
CDR3nt: TGTGCCAGCAGTTTCGAGGACATCGTATCGCAGTATTTT
abundance: once
v_gene: TRBV2
j_gene: TRBJ2-3
d_gene: NA

CDR3aa: CASNWDRASLDGYTF
CDR3nt: TGTGCCAGCAATTGGGACAGGGCCTCCCTGGATGGCTACACCTTC
abundance: NA
v_gene: TRBV2
j_gene: TRBJ1-2
d_gene: TRBD1

CDR3aa: CASSNRGNYGYTF
CDR3nt: TGTGCCAGCAGCAATAGGGGCAACTATGGCTACACCTTC
abundance: NA
v_gene: TRBV4-2
j_gene: TRBJ1-2
d_gene: NA

CDR3aa: CASSSRGGTSSGNTIYF
CDR3nt: TGTGCCAGCAGCTCGAGGGGGGGCACGAGCTCTGGAAACACCATATATTTT
abundance: NA
v_gene: TRBV9
j_gene: TRBJ1-3
d_gene: NA

CDR3aa: CASSRPGTGRGGYTF
CDR3nt: TGCGCCAGCAGCCGTCCCGGGACAGGGAGGGGTGGCTACACCTTC
abundance: NA
v_gene: TRBV4-1
j_gene: TRBJ1-2
d_gene: TRBD1

CDR3aa: CASSLISFSGTTDTQYF
CDR3nt: TGTGCCAGCAGCTTAATATCATTTAGCGGCACCACGGATACGCAGTATTTT
abundance: NA
v_gene: TRBV7-9
j_gene: TRBJ2-3
d_gene: NA

CDR3aa: CAIRRDRQGDYGYTF
CDR3nt: TGTGCCATCAGGCGGGACAGACAAGGGGACTATGGCTACACCTTC
abundance: NA
v_gene: TRBV10-3
j_gene: TRBJ1-2
d_gene: TRBD1

CDR3aa: CASSYTRLAGPARETQYF
CDR3nt: TGTGCCAGCAGTTACACCCGACTAGCGGGACCGGCTAGAGAGACCCAGTACTTC
abundance: NA
v_gene: TRBV2
j_gene: TRBJ2-5
d_gene: TRBD2

CDR3aa: CASSRGEDFGDTQYF
CDR3nt: TGCGCCAGCAGTCGAGGGGAGGATTTCGGAGATACGCAGTATTTT
abundance: NA
v_gene: TRBV5-1
j_gene: TRBJ2-3
d_gene: NA

CDR3aa: CAWSVTGNTIYF
CDR3nt: TGTGCCTGGAGTGTAACGGGGAACACCATATATTTT
abundance: NA
v_gene: TRBV30
j_gene: TRBJ1-3
d_gene: NA

CDR3aa: CASSSTGGGEEKLFF
CDR3nt: TGCGCCAGCAGCAGCACAGGGGGCGGGGAGGAAAAACTGTTTTTT
abundance: NA
v_gene: TRBV4-3
j_gene: TRBJ1-4
d_gene: TRBD1

CDR3aa: CAWSDQDFEQYF
CDR3nt: TGTGCCTGGAGTGACCAGGATTTCGAGCAGTACTTC
abundance: NA
v_gene: TRBV30
j_gene: TRBJ2-7
d_gene: NA

CDR3aa: CASSAAGTRGYEQYF
CDR3nt: TGTGCCAGTAGTGCCGCCGGGACTAGGGGTTACGAGCAGTACTTC
abundance: NA
v_gene: TRBV19
j_gene: TRBJ2-7
d_gene: TRBD2

CDR3aa: CASRGDSPYEQYF
CDR3nt: TGTGCCAGCAGGGGGGACAGCCCCTACGAGCAGTACTTC
abundance: NA
v_gene: TRBV2
j_gene: TRBJ2-7
d_gene: TRBD1

CDR3aa: CASSLESIDTQYF
CDR3nt: TGTGCCAGCAGCTTAGAGAGTATAGATACGCAGTATTTT
abundance: NA
v_gene: TRBV7-8
j_gene: TRBJ2-3
d_gene: NA

CDR3aa: CASSSQGMETQYF
CDR3nt: TGTGCCAGTAGTTCACAGGGAATGGAGACCCAGTACTTC
abundance: NA
v_gene: TRBV19
j_gene: TRBJ2-5
d_gene: NA

CDR3aa: CASAAPSGPPYEQYF
CDR3nt: TGTGCCAGCGCCGCCCCTAGCGGACCTCCCTACGAGCAGTACTTC
abundance: once
v_gene: TRBV19
j_gene: TRBJ2-7
d_gene: TRBD2

CDR3aa: CASSSRPGQGLKNEKLFF
CDR3nt: TGCGCCAGCAGCTCACGACCGGGACAGGGGTTAAAGAATGAAAAACTGTTTTTT
abundance: NA
v_gene: TRBV5-1
j_gene: TRBJ1-4
d_gene: TRBD1

CDR3aa: CASSQGQGDLNGQFF
CDR3nt: TGTGCCAGCAGCCAAGGACAGGGGGATTTAAATGGGCAGTTCTTC
abundance: NA
v_gene: TRBV3-1/TRBV3-2
j_gene: TRBJ2-1
d_gene: TRBD1

CDR3aa: CASSAGTAYEQYF
CDR3nt: TGTGCCAGCAGCGCTGGGACAGCCTACGAGCAGTACTTC
abundance: NA
v_gene: TRBV9
j_gene: TRBJ2-7
d_gene: TRBD1

CDR3aa: CASSLKSSGRGLGKNIQYF
CDR3nt: TGTGCCAGCAGTTTAAAGTCTAGCGGGAGAGGTTTGGGCAAAAACATTCAGTACTTC
abundance: NA
v_gene: TRBV28
j_gene: TRBJ2-4
d_gene: TRBD2

CDR3aa: CASSRWTSGRSSGELFF
CDR3nt: TGCGCCAGCAGCCGATGGACTAGCGGGAGATCTTCCGGGGAGCTGTTTTTT
abundance: few
v_gene: TRBV5-1
j_gene: TRBJ2-2
d_gene: TRBD2

CDR3aa: CASSLGIDTEAFF
CDR3nt: TGTGCCAGCAGCTTGGGCATCGACACTGAAGCTTTCTTT
abundance: NA
v_gene: TRBV7-3
j_gene: TRBJ1-1
d_gene: NA

CDR3aa: CASSQTGTYGYTF
CDR3nt: TGTGCCAGCAGTCAGACAGGGACCTATGGCTACACCTTC
abundance: NA
v_gene: TRBV2
j_gene: TRBJ1-2
d_gene: TRBD1

CDR3aa: CATSPGGGELGTNEKLFF
CDR3nt: TGTGCCACCAGCCCCGGGGGGGGCGAATTGGGAACTAATGAAAAACTGTTTTTT
abundance: few
v_gene: TRBV15
j_gene: TRBJ1-4
d_gene: NA

CDR3aa: CASSQDLPTGSSYNEQFF
CDR3nt: TGCGCCAGCAGCCAAGATCTACCGACCGGGAGCTCCTACAATGAGCAGTTCTTC
abundance: NA
v_gene: TRBV4-3
j_gene: TRBJ2-1
d_gene: NA

CDR3aa: CASSFISGGTDTQYF
CDR3nt: TGTGCCAGCAGCTTCATTAGCGGGGGCACAGATACGCAGTATTTT
abundance: NA
v_gene: TRBV7-9
j_gene: TRBJ2-3
d_gene: TRBD2

CDR3aa: CASSFGDYYEQYF
CDR3nt: TGCGCCAGCAGCTTTGGGGACTACTACGAGCAGTACTTC
abundance: few
v_gene: TRBV5-1
j_gene: TRBJ2-7
d_gene: TRBD2

CDR3aa: CASKRGDRGSNTEAFF
CDR3nt: TGTGCCAGTAAGAGGGGGGACAGGGGTTCCAACACTGAAGCTTTCTTT
abundance: NA
v_gene: TRBV19
j_gene: TRBJ1-1
d_gene: TRBD1

CDR3aa: CASSARQGAGQETQYF
CDR3nt: TGCGCCAGCAGTGCCCGACAGGGGGCGGGGCAAGAGACCCAGTACTTC
abundance: few
v_gene: TRBV10-2
j_gene: TRBJ2-5
d_gene: TRBD1

CDR3aa: CASMTTVVYGYTF
CDR3nt: TGTGCCAGCATGACGACAGTTGTCTATGGCTACACCTTC
abundance: NA
v_gene: TRBV12-3/TRBV12-4
j_gene: TRBJ1-2
d_gene: NA

CDR3aa: CASSFGDGAGKEKLFF
CDR3nt: TGCGCCAGCAGCTTTGGGGATGGGGCCGGAAAAGAAAAACTGTTTTTT
abundance: NA
v_gene: TRBV5-1
j_gene: TRBJ1-4
d_gene: NA

CDR3aa: CASSLGAGDSYGYTF
CDR3nt: TGTGCCAGCAGCTTAGGAGCAGGGGATTCCTATGGCTACACCTTC
abundance: NA
v_gene: TRBV7-3
j_gene: TRBJ1-2
d_gene: NA

CDR3aa: CASSPTTGIGNTIYF
CDR3nt: TGTGCCAGCAGCCCAACGACAGGGATCGGAAACACCATATATTTT
abundance: NA
v_gene: TRBV9
j_gene: TRBJ1-3
d_gene: TRBD1

CDR3aa: CASSWGAGNTIYF
CDR3nt: TGTGCCAGCAGTTGGGGCGCTGGAAACACCATATATTTT
abundance: NA
v_gene: TRBV6-6
j_gene: TRBJ1-3
d_gene: NA